Reported below is one T cell receptor (beta chain). The CDR3 is 16 residues long. In germline, CDR1 is SGHVS, CDR2 FNYEAQ. V shed 5 bases and J shed 0 bases, with 16 bases lying between them. This sample is drawn from a study of blood T cell repertoires in COVID-19. Looking at the study overall: PBMCs, B-cell-depleted T cells, or T cells were the source of the cDNA or gDNA that made up the material.

Some clones are missing from TCRdb's copy, which holds only in-frame ones; the method was immunoSEQ multiplex PCR. Among some 180,000 clones, roughly nine tenths were seen once, and the ten largest hold 20%. The sample comprised peripheral blood. The clonotype originates from a man between 65 and 85 years old with active or convalescent COVID-19. The V call is TRBV7-6, the J call TRBJ1-2, with a possible D match to TRBD1 (6 bases). For the CDR3, the DNA is TGTGCCAGCAGCGCCCGACAGGTTCCCACTAACTATGGCTACACCTTC. Protein sequence: CASSARQVPTNYGYTF. The variable domain in full, with the rest retrieved from reference TRBV7-6 and TRBJ1-2, is GAGVSQSPRYKVTKRGQDVALRCDPISGHVSLYWYRQALGQGPEFLTYFNYEAQQDKSGLPNDRFSAERPEGSISTLTIQRTEQRDSAMYRCASSARQVPTNYGYTFGSGTRLTVV.